The rows below give T cell receptor beta chains drawn from one sample of a study of early T cells in non-severe SARS-CoV-2 infection. TCRdb reanalysed the 5' RACE reads using MiXCR and keeps one entry per CDR3 protein. In the table there are some 62,000 distinct CDR3 sequences, 7% to 10% of which are singletons. Sequenced material: whole blood, taken at baseline. These TCRs come from an adult who was a healthcare worker with PCR-confirmed SARS-CoV-2 infection or an uninfected control (not recorded which). Each CDR3 is given with its conserved first and last residue. D genes are given only for firm matches. Clone size is shown for a subset of rows, as once, few, many or a class of expanded clone.

size | J | D | V | CDR3 | DNA
NA | TRBJ2-1 | NA | TRBV5-6 | CASSPPHLMGEQFF | TGTGCCAGCAGTCCGCCTCATTTAATGGGCGAGCAGTTCTTC
NA | TRBJ2-7 | NA | TRBV18 | CASSPTGEDLYEQYF | TGTGCCAGCTCACCAACAGGCGAGGACCTTTACGAGCAGTACTTC
NA | TRBJ2-6 | TRBD2 | TRBV19 | CASTPFSGRASSGANVLTF | TGTGCCAGTACCCCTTTTAGCGGGAGGGCCAGCTCTGGGGCCAACGTCCTGACTTTC
NA | TRBJ2-7 | TRBD2 | TRBV28 | CASNSGGSYEQYF | TGTGCCAGCAACTCGGGGGGCTCCTACGAGCAGTACTTC
few | TRBJ2-1 | TRBD2 | TRBV11-1 | CASSLVVSSGRNEQFF | TGTGCCAGCAGCTTAGTGGTTTCGAGCGGGAGGAATGAGCAGTTCTTC
many | TRBJ2-2 | TRBD1 | TRBV29-1 | CSVVRGQSNTGELFF | TGCAGCGTTGTCAGGGGACAGTCGAACACCGGGGAGCTGTTTTTT
NA | TRBJ2-7 | NA | TRBV6-5 | CASSPRSTSYEQYF | TGTGCCAGCAGTCCCCGTTCTACCTCCTACGAGCAGTACTTC
NA | TRBJ1-2 | NA | TRBV7-9 | CASIRPGGYGYTF | TGTGCCAGCATCCGTCCCGGGGGCTATGGCTACACCTTC
NA | TRBJ2-2 | NA | TRBV5-1 | CASSSTGQPTGELFF | TGCGCCAGCAGCTCGACCGGGCAACCCACCGGGGAGCTGTTTTTT
NA | TRBJ2-7 | NA | TRBV5-6 | CASSLGVSGMYEQYF | TGTGCCAGCAGCTTGGGCGTTTCCGGGATGTACGAGCAGTACTTC
few | TRBJ1-2 | NA | TRBV12-3/TRBV12-4 | CASSLGRNNNYGYTF | TGTGCCAGCAGTTTGGGGCGGAACAACAACTATGGCTACACCTTC
NA | TRBJ1-2 | NA | TRBV10-2 | CASSDSGSDGYTF | TGCGCCAGCAGTGATTCAGGGTCAGATGGCTACACCTTC
NA | TRBJ1-1 | NA | TRBV12-3/TRBV12-4 | CASSLPQGRAFF | TGTGCCAGCAGTTTACCACAGGGCAGGGCTTTCTTT
NA | TRBJ1-2 | TRBD1 | TRBV24-1 | CATSDSRTGRSGYTF | TGTGCCACCAGTGATTCCCGGACAGGGCGGAGTGGCTACACCTTC
few | TRBJ2-3 | NA | TRBV20-1 | CSARPSSRSWTDTQYF | TGCAGTGCTAGACCGTCCTCGCGCAGTTGGACAGATACGCAGTATTTT
many | TRBJ2-7 | TRBD2 | TRBV20-1 | CSAYPPGLAGIEQYF | TGCAGTGCCTATCCGCCCGGACTAGCGGGTATCGAGCAGTACTTC
NA | TRBJ1-2 | NA | TRBV2 | CASTAERQANYGYTF | TGTGCCAGCACAGCGGAGAGACAGGCTAACTATGGCTACACCTTC
NA | TRBJ2-1 | NA | TRBV30 | CAWIYRDRYSEQFF | TGTGCCTGGATCTACCGGGACCGCTATTCTGAGCAGTTCTTC
NA | TRBJ2-1 | NA | TRBV19 | CASTRSQASHEQFF | TGTGCCAGTACCCGCTCCCAAGCCTCCCATGAGCAGTTCTTC
few | TRBJ2-3 | NA | TRBV6-2/TRBV6-3 | CASSYKAARTDTQYF | TGTGCCAGCAGTTACAAAGCGGCTCGCACAGATACGCAGTATTTT
many | TRBJ2-7 | NA | TRBV11-2 | CASSFSQAYEQYF | TGTGCCAGCAGCTTCTCTCAGGCCTACGAGCAGTACTTC
few | TRBJ1-2 | NA | TRBV5-1 | CASSRRDISGYTF | TGCGCCAGCAGTCGCCGGGACATATCCGGCTACACCTTC
few | TRBJ2-2 | NA | TRBV5-1 | CASSIRDTGELFF | TGCGCCAGCAGTATAAGGGACACCGGGGAGCTGTTTTTT
many | TRBJ1-1 | NA | TRBV28 | CASSLRGITEAFF | TGTGCCAGCAGTTTACGGGGGATCACTGAAGCTTTCTTT
few | TRBJ2-7 | TRBD1 | TRBV20-1 | CSAFRQGRNYEQYF | TGCAGTGCCTTCCGACAGGGGCGGAACTACGAGCAGTACTTC
NA | TRBJ1-6 | NA | TRBV5-6 | CASSFASGNSPLHF | TGTGCCAGCAGCTTTGCCTCTGGGAATTCACCCCTCCACTTT
many | TRBJ1-1 | NA | TRBV5-1 | CASSLESSTEAFF | TGCGCCAGCAGCTTGGAAAGCAGCACTGAAGCTTTCTTT
NA | TRBJ1-1 | TRBD1 | TRBV5-1 | CASSLARGSTGVYTEAFF | TGCGCCAGCAGCTTGGCCCGGGGCTCGACAGGGGTATACACTGAAGCTTTCTTT